A single sample gave rise to the 3 T cell receptor beta chains below, sequenced in a study of shared clonotypes between healthy human individuals. This table comes from immunoSEQ multiplex PCR, and its TCRdb copy is limited to in-frame clones, with some not included. This table holds roughly 2.5 million clones, about 92% found once. Sequenced sample: naive CD4+ T cells sorted from blood. The subset here: CD45RA+ positively selected. The receptor source for this set is a man aged 18 to 29 in good health.

A single count supports this clone. This chain connects TRBV25-1 to TRBJ2-3; 10 nucleotides agree with TRBD1. The V segment lost 3 bases and the J segment 2 bases; nucleotides outside the gene matches: 5. Germline values: CDR1 MGHDK, CDR2 SYGVNS. The CDR3 sequence is 16 residues long. The CDR3 sequence is CASSDSGTGDTDTQYF. For the CDR3, the DNA is TGTGCCAGCAGTGACTCCGGGACAGGGGACACAGATACGCAGTATTTT.

The chain carries TRBV29-1 and TRBJ2-5, with D perhaps matching TRBD2 (6 bases). With 7 bases removed from V and 0 bases from J, the gap between germline ends came to 12 bases. The germline gives CDR1 SQVTM, CDR2 ANQGSEA. The CDR3 contains 13 residues. As DNA, the CDR3 is TGCAGCGGTCAAGGGAGGTACCAAGAGACCCAGTACTTC. Translating it yields CSGQGRYQETQYF.

The rearrangement links TRBV10-3 to TRBJ1-5; D gene unclear. From germline, CDR1 is ENHRY and CDR2 SYGVKD. The length of the CDR3 is 13 residues. V lost 3 bases to trimming and J lost 4 bases, with 7 bases between them. CDR3 amino acids: CAISENTNQPQHF. The CDR3 region has the DNA TGTGCCATCAGTGAAAACACGAATCAGCCCCAGCATTTT.